The present TCR beta chain was sequenced within a study of shared clonotypes between healthy human individuals. The germline gives CDR1 LNHDA, CDR2 SQIVND (reference sequence). The CDR3 consists of 15 residues. The V gene lost 2 bases and the J gene lost 0 bases, with 11 bases spanning the gap. TCRdb's copy holds only in-frame clones and misses some; the assay was immunoSEQ multiplex PCR. Of roughly 700,000 clones listed, around two thirds were seen once; the top ten hold about 1.7%. From CD4+ cells came CD45RA+ naive and CD45RA-negative memory subsets. This receptor was taken from a young woman in good health. V usage is TRBV19 and J usage is TRBJ2-7; no clear D. Sequencing was done on a sample of memory CD4+ T cells sorted from blood. Stated subset: CD45RA-negative fraction. CDR3 amino acids: CASSISWASSYEQYF. CDR3 nucleotides: TGTGCCAGTAGTATAAGTTGGGCGAGCTCCTACGAGCAGTACTTC.